This T cell receptor beta chain was found in a study of blood T cell repertoires in COVID-19. Overall study: Samples came from the United States, Italy and Spain, spanning acute and convalescent COVID-19. PBMCs, B-cell-depleted T cells, or T cells provided the cDNA or gDNA that made up the material.

In the original workflow: Quantification of nucleated cells was approximated via reference gene primer amplification. Only in-frame clones appear in the TCRdb table, and some are missing; sequencing was by immunoSEQ multiplex PCR. The V and J calls and clone size are taken from that table; D and trimming were inferred from the DNA. This sample carries about 150,000 clones, less than 95% of them seen once, and the ten largest clones take less than 0.6%. This CDR3 has 13 amino acids. CDR1 is LNHDA, CDR2 SQIVND, per germline (reference sequence). Trimming cost V 5 bases and J 1 base, with 8 bases left between them.

The specimen sequenced was peripheral blood. The chain carries TRBV19 and TRBJ1-1; D gene unclear. This sequence was found in a man between 50 and 59 years old with acute or convalescent COVID-19. CDR3 in amino acids: CASSHGSNTEAFF. The CDR3, as DNA: TGTGCCAGTAGTCACGGGTCGAACACTGAAGCTTTCTTT.